This entry lists 30 T cell receptor beta chains sequenced from one sample in a study of T cells in tumors after PD-1 blockade. TCRdb's copy holds only in-frame clones and misses some; the assay was immunoSEQ multiplex PCR. The repertoire consists of 5,000 or so clones, with approximately 74% occurring once and the leading ten covering 5.2%. Source: tumor tissue, taken before anti-PD-1 treatment. The receptors stem from a human donor with basal cell carcinoma.

The gene calls are TRBV24-1 and TRBJ2-1; TRBD2 is a possible D gene (7 bases). V lost 4 bases and J 0 bases, leaving 12 bases between the germline ends. Germline CDR1 is KGHDR and CDR2 is SFDVKD. The CDR3 covers 16 residues. CDR3 in DNA: TGTGCCACCAGTGACGCGGGGGCCCGCTCCTACAATGAGCAGTTCTTC. This sequence encodes CATSDAGARSYNEQFF.

This clone came up a few times. The chain carries TRBV7-9 and TRBJ2-7, with D perhaps TRBD1 or TRBD2 (5 bases each). Trimming stripped 7 bases from V and 3 bases from J, with 16 bases between. This CDR3 comprises 14 residues. From germline, CDR1 is SEHNR and CDR2 FQNEAQ (reference sequence). The CDR3 loop is CASTPGAGSYEQYF. The CDR3 DNA follows: TGTGCCAGCACCCCCGGGGCAGGGAGCTACGAGCAGTACTTC.

V and J are TRBV6-5 and TRBJ1-6; D uncertain. Germline CDR1 MNHEY, CDR2 SVGAGI. The CDR3 has 13 residues. V was pared by 6 bases and J by 7 bases, with 10 bases between. DNA for the CDR3: TGTGCCAGCAGCCGGGAGAGAAATTCACCCCTCCACTTT. This encodes CASSRERNSPLHF.

This clone was seen a handful of times. Other DNA sequences of this sample code for an identical CDR3. V and J are TRBV19 and TRBJ2-6; D gene ambiguous. Trimming took off 7 bases at V and 0 bases at J, with 7 bases between the two ends. This CDR3 has 14 amino acids. Germline V gives CDR1 LNHDA, CDR2 SQIVND (reference sequence). The CDR3 coding sequence is TGTGCCAGTACCCCGGGCTCTGGGGCCAACGTCCTGACTTTC. Protein: CASTPGSGANVLTF.

This clone has more than one count but fewer than ten. The chain uses TRBV19 and TRBJ2-7, with a possible D match to TRBD2 (5 bases). Germline V gene sequence: CDR1 LNHDA, CDR2 SQIVND (reference sequence). With 4 bases removed from V and 5 bases from J, the gap between germline ends came to 15 bases. This CDR3 contains 14 residues. This CDR3 reads CASSTLLGSHEQYF. For the CDR3, the DNA is TGTGCCAGTAGTACCTTACTAGGAAGCCACGAGCAGTACTTC.

This chain links TRBV3-1 (or the pseudogene TRBV3-2) with TRBJ1-6; weak D call: TRBD1 (5 bases). V was trimmed by 1 base and J by 5 bases, leaving 15 bases between them. CDR3 length equals 17 residues. CDR1 and CDR2 (germline): LGHDT, YNNKEL (reference sequence). CDR3 amino acids: CASSQGRGSLDNSPLHF. CDR3 in DNA: TGTGCCAGCAGCCAAGGGAGGGGCTCCCTGGATAATTCACCCCTCCACTTT.

This chain joins TRBV6-5 and TRBJ1-1; D not resolved. The length of the CDR3 is 13 residues. Germline values: CDR1 MNHEY, CDR2 SVGAGI. V shed 7 bases and J shed 0 bases, with 9 bases lying between them. DNA of the CDR3: TGTGCCAGCAAACGCAGCATGAACACTGAAGCTTTCTTT. Translation gives CASKRSMNTEAFF.

The rearrangement links TRBV6-1 to TRBJ1-5, with D possibly TRBD1 on 5 matching bases. V was shortened by 3 bases and J by 3 bases, with 21 bases between the two germline ends. CDR3 length: 18 residues. Germline V gene sequence: CDR1 MNHNS, CDR2 SASEGT. CDR3 protein: CASSENWAGYTLNQPQHF. In nucleotides, the CDR3 is TGTGCCAGCAGTGAGAATTGGGCAGGGTATACCCTCAATCAGCCCCAGCATTTT.

Remarks on this clone: At one end, the junction sequence differs from germline, possibly due to a read error. The CDR3, as DNA: TGTGCCAGCAGCGTAAGCCCCGCTAGCGGTAACCAGGAGACCCAGTACTTC. Protein product: CASSVSPASGNQETQYF. The J gene is TRBJ2-5, the V gene TRBV9; TRBD2 aligns across 7 bases. Germline CDR1 reads SGDLS; CDR2 reads YYNGEE. The CDR3 covers 17 residues.

V usage is TRBV2 and J usage is TRBJ2-2; a possible D gene is TRBD2 (5 bases). CDR3 size: 15 residues. V lost 7 bases, J lost 3 bases, and 15 bases lay in between. CDR1 is SNHLY, CDR2 FYNNEI, per germline. Written as DNA, the CDR3 is TGTGCCAGCAAATACACCTCCGGGGACACCGGGGAGCTGTTTTTT. Protein sequence: CASKYTSGDTGELFF. The entire variable domain, with the rest obtained from reference TRBV2 and TRBJ2-2, is as follows: EPEVTQTPSHQVTQMGQEVILRCVPISNHLYFYWYRQILGQKVEFLVSFYNNEISEKSEIFDDQFSVERPDGSNFTLKIRSTKLEDSAMYFCASKYTSGDTGELFFGEGSRLTVL.

The chain has TRBV18 and TRBJ2-7, with D perhaps matching TRBD1 (5 bases). The V gene lost 3 bases and the J gene lost 3 bases, with 6 bases spanning the gap. Germline CDR1 KGHSH, CDR2 LQKENI. This CDR3 region has 12 residues. The CDR3 DNA is TGTGCCAGCTCACCCGACAGCTACGAGCAGTACTTC. This translates into CASSPDSYEQYF.

The sample holds a few counts of this clone. J is TRBJ2-3 and V is TRBV5-1; D not resolved. The V end was cut by 1 base, the J end by 8 bases, with 17 bases between. This CDR3 comprises 15 residues. Germline CDR1 reads SGHRS; CDR2 reads YFSETQ. The CDR3 DNA follows: TGCGCCAGCAGCTTGTCTCCGACTCCCCCGGTTACGCAGTATTTT. This codes for CASSLSPTPPVTQYF.

The V gene is TRBV6-5, the J gene TRBJ1-1; D is ambiguous. Trimming pared 2 bases from V and 6 bases from J, leaving 13 bases between. Germline loops: CDR1 MNHEY, CDR2 SVGAGI. This CDR3 has 14 amino acids. The CDR3 spells CASSYDLGLPEAFF. The CDR3 coding sequence is TGTGCCAGCAGTTACGACCTGGGGTTGCCTGAAGCTTTCTTT.

CDR3 DNA: TGCGCCAGCAGCTCCCTTCGAGGGGTGGATGGTGAGCAGTTCTTC. Its protein product is CASSSLRGVDGEQFF. The chain recombines TRBV5-1 with TRBJ2-1, with D perhaps assigned TRBD1 or TRBD2 (5 bases each). The CDR3 is 15 residues long. With 3 bases removed from V and 9 bases from J, the gap between germline ends came to 19 bases. Per the germline V gene, CDR1 is SGHRS and CDR2 is YFSETQ.

This chain links TRBV19 with TRBJ1-2, with 9 bases lining up with TRBD1. CDR1 LNHDA and CDR2 SQIVND come from the germline V gene (reference sequence). The CDR3 loop spans 15 amino acids. Unmatched junction bases numbered 5, after V lost 2 bases and J lost 4 bases. The CDR3 DNA is TGTGCCAGTAGTATATCACAGGGGGCAGGCTATGGCTACACCTTC. This encodes CASSISQGAGYGYTF.

The chain couples TRBV5-1 to TRBJ1-6; a weak D match, TRBD1 (5 bases). V lost 4 bases, J lost 9 bases, and 17 bases lay in between. This CDR3 contains 15 residues. From germline, CDR1 is SGHRS and CDR2 YFSETQ. The CDR3: CASSRGPSGGSPLHF. The CDR3 DNA reads TGCGCCAGCAGCAGGGGACCTTCCGGCGGTTCACCCCTCCACTTT.

The chain joins TRBV5-1 to TRBJ1-2; TRBD1 aligns across 10 bases. With 2 bases clipped from V and 7 bases from J, the junction kept 5 bases outside the gene matches. This CDR3 comprises 14 residues. CDR1 is SGHRS and CDR2 is YFSETQ in the germline V gene. The CDR3 DNA reads TGCGCCAGCAGCTTAGACAGGGGGCGGAGTGGCTACACCTTC. It translates to CASSLDRGRSGYTF.

This clone was counted between two and nine times. The genes are TRBV9 and TRBJ1-1; perhaps TRBD1 as D (6 bases). CDR3 length: 16 amino acids. Trimming stripped 0 bases from V and 4 bases from J, with 16 bases between. Germline CDR1 and CDR2: SGDLS and YYNGEE. As DNA, the CDR3 is TGTGCCAGCAGCGTAGGGACGGGACACGAAATCACTGAAGCTTTCTTT. This sequence encodes CASSVGTGHEITEAFF. The whole variable domain, remainder taken from reference TRBV9 and TRBJ1-1, is DSGVTQTPKHLITATGQRVTLRCSPRSGDLSVYWYQQSLDQGLQFLIQYYNGEERAKGNILERFSAQQFPDLHSELNLSSLELGDSALYFCASSVGTGHEITEAFFGQGTRLTVV.

This chain connects TRBV29-1 to TRBJ2-1; possibly TRBD1 for D (6 bases). The ends were cut back, 0 bases at V and 7 bases at J, with 16 bases in the middle. CDR1 SQVTM and CDR2 ANQGSEA come from the germline V gene. The CDR3 length is 15 residues. The CDR3 DNA sequence: TGCAGCGTTGAAGACACCAGGGGACGGAGTAATGAGCAGTTCTTC. Its translation: CSVEDTRGRSNEQFF.

The chain joins TRBV7-3 to TRBJ1-5, with 7 positions matching TRBD1. The germline CDR1 and CDR2 sequences are SGHTA and FQGTGA. The trim removed 5 bases at V and 7 bases at J, leaving 5 bases unmatched. The CDR3 sequence is 13 residues long. CDR3 sequence: CASSPGQTQPQHF. As DNA, the CDR3 is TGTGCCAGCAGCCCGGGACAGACCCAGCCCCAGCATTTT.

This chain uses TRBV7-8 with TRBJ1-2, with D uncertain. Germline V gene sequence: CDR1 SGHVS, CDR2 FQNEAQ. The CDR3 contains 15 residues. Trimming took off 2 bases at V and 2 bases at J, with 12 bases between the two ends. CDR3 bases: TGTGCCAGCAGCTTATCGGTTCTACTAAACTATGGCTACACCTTC. The encoded protein is CASSLSVLLNYGYTF.

In DNA, the CDR3 is TGTGCCAGCAGCGGCCGAGGGACTGAAGCTTTCTTT. Protein: CASSGRGTEAFF. This chain connects TRBV7-8 to TRBJ1-1, with unresolved D. Trimming shortened V by 5 bases and J by 5 bases, and 9 bases separated the two germline ends. The CDR3 is 12 amino acids. The germline V gene encodes CDR1 SGHVS and CDR2 FQNEAQ.

The rearrangement uses TRBV3-1 (or the pseudogene TRBV3-2) and TRBJ2-7; perhaps TRBD1 as D (6 bases). The CDR3 consists of 15 residues. Deletions cut 4 bases from V and 5 bases from J, with 18 bases between. The germline gives CDR1 LGHDT, CDR2 YNNKEL (reference sequence). The CDR3 loop is CASSPGPRGLHEQYF. CDR3 coding DNA: TGTGCCAGCAGCCCCGGCCCCAGGGGCCTCCACGAGCAGTACTTC.

This chain links TRBV3-1 (or the pseudogene TRBV3-2) with TRBJ2-1, with TRBD2 identical over 9 bases. The CDR3 spans 16 residues. After removal of 0 bases from V and 3 bases from J, the junction contained 3 bases not matched to a gene. Germline-derived CDR1 and CDR2 are LGHDT and YNNKEL (reference sequence). The CDR3 spells CASSQDAGGYYNEQFF. The CDR3 region has the DNA TGTGCCAGCAGCCAAGATGCGGGGGGGTACTACAATGAGCAGTTCTTC.

The chain joins TRBV25-1 to TRBJ1-3, with D uncertain. This CDR3 spans 12 amino acids. Germline V CDR1 and CDR2: MGHDK, SYGVNS. Trimming took off 5 bases at V and 3 bases at J, with 5 bases between the two ends. Written as DNA, the CDR3 is TGTGCCAGCAGTCCCAATGGAAACACCATATATTTT. Translation gives CASSPNGNTIYF.

The chain recombines TRBV5-1 with TRBJ2-5; D may be TRBD2 (6 bases). The CDR3 sequence is 16 residues long. The V end lost 4 bases, the J end lost 7 bases, and 23 bases lay between the germline ends. Per germline, CDR1 SGHRS and CDR2 YFSETQ. The CDR3 DNA follows: TGCGCCAGCAGCCGGGTCGCTAGCGACACTCCAGGGACCCAGTACTTC. It encodes CASSRVASDTPGTQYF.

The chain combines TRBV10-3 with TRBJ1-2, with no clear D. Germline V CDR1 and CDR2: ENHRY, SYGVKD. CDR3 length: 15 residues. The ends were cut back, 0 bases at V and 3 bases at J, with 11 bases in the middle. In DNA form, the CDR3 reads TGTGCCATCAGTGAGTCCTCCTCCAAGGACTATGGCTACACCTTC. The encoded protein is CAISESSSKDYGYTF.

The chain carries TRBV19 and TRBJ1-6; D is unresolved. The germline V gene encodes CDR1 LNHDA and CDR2 SQIVND (reference sequence). The CDR3 contains 16 residues. With 7 bases removed from V and 0 bases from J, the gap between germline ends came to 13 bases. The CDR3 DNA follows: TGTGCCAGTACCCGGACCCACAGCTCCTATAATTCACCCCTCCACTTT. It codes for CASTRTHSSYNSPLHF. Drawing the rest from reference TRBV19 and TRBJ1-6, the complete variable domain is DGGITQSPKYLFRKEGQNVTLSCEQNLNHDAMYWYRQDPGQGLRLIYYSQIVNDFQKGDIAEGYSVSREKKESFPLTVTSAQKNPTAFYLCASTRTHSSYNSPLHFGNGTRLTVT.

This clone appeared once. The chain combines TRBV11-3 with TRBJ1-4; D remains ambiguous. The CDR3 contains 14 residues. Germline CDR1 SGHNT, CDR2 YENEEA. The V gene lost 6 bases and the J gene lost 3 bases, with 11 bases spanning the gap. CDR3 DNA sequence: TGTGCCAGCAGTACCAGGCGTTCTAATGAAAAACTGTTTTTT. It encodes CASSTRRSNEKLFF.

CDR3 DNA: TGTGCCAGCAGCTTAGTCTACGAGCAGTACTTC. Its translation: CASSLVYEQYF. The chain has TRBV13 and TRBJ2-7; no definite D call. Germline values: CDR1 PRHDT, CDR2 FYEKMQ (reference sequence). The CDR3 covers 11 residues. Trimming took 1 base from V and 3 from J, leaving 1 base between them.